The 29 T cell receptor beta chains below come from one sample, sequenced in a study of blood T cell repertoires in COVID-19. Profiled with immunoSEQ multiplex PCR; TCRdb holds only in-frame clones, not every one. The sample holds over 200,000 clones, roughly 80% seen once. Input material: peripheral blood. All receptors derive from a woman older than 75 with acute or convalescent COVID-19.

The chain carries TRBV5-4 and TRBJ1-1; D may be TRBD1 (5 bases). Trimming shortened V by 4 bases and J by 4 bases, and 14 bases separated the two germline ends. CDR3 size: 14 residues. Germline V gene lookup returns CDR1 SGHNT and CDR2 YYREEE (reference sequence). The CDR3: CASSHNRGGTEAFF. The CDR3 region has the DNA TGTGCCAGCAGCCATAACCGGGGGGGCACTGAAGCTTTCTTT.

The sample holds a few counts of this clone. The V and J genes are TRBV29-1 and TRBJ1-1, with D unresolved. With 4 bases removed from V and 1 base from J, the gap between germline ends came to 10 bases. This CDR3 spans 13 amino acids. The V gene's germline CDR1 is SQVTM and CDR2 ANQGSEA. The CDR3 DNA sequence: TGCAGCGTTGTAGCCGGGAAGAACACTGAAGCTTTCTTT. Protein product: CSVVAGKNTEAFF.

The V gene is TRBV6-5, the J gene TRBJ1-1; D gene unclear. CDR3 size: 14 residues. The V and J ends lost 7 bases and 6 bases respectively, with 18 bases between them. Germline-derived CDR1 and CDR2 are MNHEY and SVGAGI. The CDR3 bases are TGTGCCAGCACCCTCCTTGGAGGTGGCGCTGAAGCTTTCTTT. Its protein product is CASTLLGGGAEAFF.

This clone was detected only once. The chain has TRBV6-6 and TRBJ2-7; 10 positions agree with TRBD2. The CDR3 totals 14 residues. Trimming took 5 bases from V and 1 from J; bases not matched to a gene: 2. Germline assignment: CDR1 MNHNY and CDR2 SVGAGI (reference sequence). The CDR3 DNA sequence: TGTGCCAGCAGTGGACTAGCGGAGTCCTACGAGCAGTACTTC. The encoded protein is CASSGLAESYEQYF.

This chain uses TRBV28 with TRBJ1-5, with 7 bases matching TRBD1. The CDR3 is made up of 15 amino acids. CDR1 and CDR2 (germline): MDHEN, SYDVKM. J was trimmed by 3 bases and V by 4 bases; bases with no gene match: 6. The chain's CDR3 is CASSSLDRLNQPQHF. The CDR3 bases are TGTGCCAGCAGTTCACTGGACAGGCTCAATCAGCCCCAGCATTTT.

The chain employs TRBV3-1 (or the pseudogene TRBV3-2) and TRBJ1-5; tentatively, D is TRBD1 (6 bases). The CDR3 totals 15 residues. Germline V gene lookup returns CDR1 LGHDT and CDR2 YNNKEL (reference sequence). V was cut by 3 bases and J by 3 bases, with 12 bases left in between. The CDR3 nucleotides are TGTGCCAGCAGCCAGGGAGACAGGTCCAATCAGCCCCAGCATTTT. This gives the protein CASSQGDRSNQPQHF.

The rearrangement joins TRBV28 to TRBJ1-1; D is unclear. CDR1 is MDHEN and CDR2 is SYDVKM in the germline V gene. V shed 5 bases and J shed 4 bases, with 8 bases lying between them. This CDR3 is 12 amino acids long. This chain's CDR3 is CASSVAGTEAFF. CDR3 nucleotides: TGTGCCAGCAGTGTGGCGGGCACTGAAGCTTTCTTT.

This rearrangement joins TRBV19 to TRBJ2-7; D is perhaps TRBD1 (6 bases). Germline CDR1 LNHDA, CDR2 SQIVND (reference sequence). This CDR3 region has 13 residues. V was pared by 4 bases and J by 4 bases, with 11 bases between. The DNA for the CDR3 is TGTGCCAGTAGTAGGGGGACACCTTACGAGCAGTACTTC. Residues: CASSRGTPYEQYF.

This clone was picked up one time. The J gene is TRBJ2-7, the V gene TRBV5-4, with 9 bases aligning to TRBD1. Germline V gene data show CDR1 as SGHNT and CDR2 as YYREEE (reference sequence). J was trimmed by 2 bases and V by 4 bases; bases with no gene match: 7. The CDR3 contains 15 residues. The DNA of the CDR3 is TGTGCCAGCAGCACCAAGACAGGGGGGCCCTACGAGCAGTACTTC. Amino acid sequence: CASSTKTGGPYEQYF.

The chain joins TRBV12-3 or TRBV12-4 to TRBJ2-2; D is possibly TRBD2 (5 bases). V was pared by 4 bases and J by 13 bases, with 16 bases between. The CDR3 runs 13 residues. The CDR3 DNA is TGTGCCAGCAGTTCTTTAGCGAAGTTGGGGCTGTTTTTT. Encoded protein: CASSSLAKLGLFF.

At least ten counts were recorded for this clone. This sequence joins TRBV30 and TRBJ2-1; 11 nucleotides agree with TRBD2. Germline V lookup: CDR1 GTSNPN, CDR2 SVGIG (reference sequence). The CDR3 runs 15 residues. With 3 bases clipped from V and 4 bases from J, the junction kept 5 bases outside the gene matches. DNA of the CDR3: TGTGCCTGGAGCCTGACTAGCGGGGCATACAATGAGCAGTTCTTC. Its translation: CAWSLTSGAYNEQFF.

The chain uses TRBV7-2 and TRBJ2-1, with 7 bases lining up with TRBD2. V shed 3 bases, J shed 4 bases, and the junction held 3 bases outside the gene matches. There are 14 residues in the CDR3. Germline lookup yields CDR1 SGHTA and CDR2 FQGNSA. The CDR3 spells CASSLPGGYNEQFF. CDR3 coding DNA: TGTGCCAGCAGCTTGCCCGGGGGGTACAATGAGCAGTTCTTC.

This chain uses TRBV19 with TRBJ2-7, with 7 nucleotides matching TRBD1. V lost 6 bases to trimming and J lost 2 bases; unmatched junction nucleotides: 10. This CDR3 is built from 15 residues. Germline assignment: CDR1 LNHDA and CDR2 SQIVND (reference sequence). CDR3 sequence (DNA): TGTGCCAGTAGCCCGCCCGCCACAGGGGCCTACGAGCAGTACTTC. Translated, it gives CASSPPATGAYEQYF.

CDR3 region: CASSFGQGNSPLHF. The CDR3 DNA follows: TGTGCCAGCAGTTTTGGGCAGGGGAATTCACCCCTCCACTTT. This sequence joins TRBV27 and TRBJ1-6; tentatively, D is TRBD1 (6 bases). The V gene lost 3 bases and the J gene lost 7 bases, with 10 bases spanning the gap. There are 14 residues in the CDR3. CDR1 is MNHEY and CDR2 is SMNVEV in the germline V gene (reference sequence).

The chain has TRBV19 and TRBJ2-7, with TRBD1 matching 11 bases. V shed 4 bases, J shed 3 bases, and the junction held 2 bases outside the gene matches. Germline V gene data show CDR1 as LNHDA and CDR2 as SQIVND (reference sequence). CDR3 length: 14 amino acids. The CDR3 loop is CASSRDRGYYEQYF. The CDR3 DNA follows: TGTGCCAGTAGTAGGGACAGGGGGTACTACGAGCAGTACTTC.

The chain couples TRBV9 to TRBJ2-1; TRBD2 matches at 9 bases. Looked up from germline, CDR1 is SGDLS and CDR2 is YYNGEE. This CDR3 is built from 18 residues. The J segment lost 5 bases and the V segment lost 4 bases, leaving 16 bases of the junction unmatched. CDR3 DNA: TGTGCCAGCAGCTGGGGTTTTAGCGGGAGTGAGCCCCACAATGAGCAGTTCTTC. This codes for CASSWGFSGSEPHNEQFF.

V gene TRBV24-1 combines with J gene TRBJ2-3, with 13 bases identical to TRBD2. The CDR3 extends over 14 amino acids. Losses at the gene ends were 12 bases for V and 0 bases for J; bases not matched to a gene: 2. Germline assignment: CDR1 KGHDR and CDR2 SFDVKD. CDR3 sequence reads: CAVGLAGSTDTQYF. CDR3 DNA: TGTGCCGTGGGACTAGCGGGGAGCACAGATACGCAGTATTTT.

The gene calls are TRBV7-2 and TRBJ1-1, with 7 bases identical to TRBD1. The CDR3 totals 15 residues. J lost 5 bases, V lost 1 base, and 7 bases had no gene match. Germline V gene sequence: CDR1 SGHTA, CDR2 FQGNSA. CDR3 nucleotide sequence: TGTGCCAGCAGCTTAGGAGTCGGGGACAGAACTGAAGCTTTCTTT. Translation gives CASSLGVGDRTEAFF.

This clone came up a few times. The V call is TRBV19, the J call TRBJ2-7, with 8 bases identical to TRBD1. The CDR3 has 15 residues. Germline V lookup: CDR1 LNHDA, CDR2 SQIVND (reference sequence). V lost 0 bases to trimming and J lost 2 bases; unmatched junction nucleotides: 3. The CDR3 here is CASSIDRRGPYEQYF. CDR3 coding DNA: TGTGCCAGTAGTATAGATCGCAGGGGGCCCTACGAGCAGTACTTC. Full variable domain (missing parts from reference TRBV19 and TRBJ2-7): DGGITQSPKYLFRKEGQNVTLSCEQNLNHDAMYWYRQDPGQGLRLIYYSQIVNDFQKGDIAEGYSVSREKKESFPLTVTSAQKNPTAFYLCASSIDRRGPYEQYFGPGTRLTVT.

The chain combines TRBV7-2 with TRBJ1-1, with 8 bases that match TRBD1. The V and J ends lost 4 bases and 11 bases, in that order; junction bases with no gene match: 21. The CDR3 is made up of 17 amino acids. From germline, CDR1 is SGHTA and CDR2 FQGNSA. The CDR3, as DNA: TGTGCCAGCAGCTCCCGGAGGGACAGGAGCCTGATTAAGAAGGCTTTCTTT. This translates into CASSSRRDRSLIKKAFF.

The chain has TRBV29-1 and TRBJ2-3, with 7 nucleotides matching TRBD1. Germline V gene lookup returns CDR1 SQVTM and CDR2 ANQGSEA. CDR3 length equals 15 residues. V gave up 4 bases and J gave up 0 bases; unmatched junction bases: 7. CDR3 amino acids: CSVGVRGISTDTQYF. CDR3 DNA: TGCAGCGTTGGTGTCAGGGGGATTAGCACAGATACGCAGTATTTT.

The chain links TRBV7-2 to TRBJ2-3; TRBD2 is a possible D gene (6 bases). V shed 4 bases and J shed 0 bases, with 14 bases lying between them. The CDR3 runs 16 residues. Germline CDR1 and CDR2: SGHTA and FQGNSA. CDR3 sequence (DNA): TGTGCCAGCAGCTCGGGCAGGGAGGCTAGCACAGATACGCAGTATTTT. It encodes CASSSGREASTDTQYF.

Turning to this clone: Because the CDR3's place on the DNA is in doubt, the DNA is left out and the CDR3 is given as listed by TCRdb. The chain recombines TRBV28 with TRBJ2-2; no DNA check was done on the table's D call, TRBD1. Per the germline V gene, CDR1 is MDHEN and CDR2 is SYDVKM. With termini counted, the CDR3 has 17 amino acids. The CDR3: CASSPTGGRAPPGSCFF.

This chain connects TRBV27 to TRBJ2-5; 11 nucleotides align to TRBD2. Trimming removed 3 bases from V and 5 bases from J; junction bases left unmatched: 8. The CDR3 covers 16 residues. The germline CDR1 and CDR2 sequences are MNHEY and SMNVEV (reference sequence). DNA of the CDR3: TGTGCCAGCAGTTTGGTAGCGGGAGGGCCCGTGGAGACCCAGTACTTC. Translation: CASSLVAGGPVETQYF.

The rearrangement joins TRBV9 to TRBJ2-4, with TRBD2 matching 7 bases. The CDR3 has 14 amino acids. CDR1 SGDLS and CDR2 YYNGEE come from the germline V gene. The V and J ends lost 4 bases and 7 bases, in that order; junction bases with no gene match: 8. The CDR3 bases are TGTGCCAGCAGCCCACGGACTAGTGGGAACATTCAGTACTTC. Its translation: CASSPRTSGNIQYF.

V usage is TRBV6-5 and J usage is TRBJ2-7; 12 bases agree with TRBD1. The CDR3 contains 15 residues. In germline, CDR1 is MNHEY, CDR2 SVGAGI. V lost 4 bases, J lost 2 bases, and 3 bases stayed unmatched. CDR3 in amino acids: CASSSGTGGTYEQYF. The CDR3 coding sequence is TGTGCCAGCAGTTCCGGGACAGGGGGCACCTACGAGCAGTACTTC.

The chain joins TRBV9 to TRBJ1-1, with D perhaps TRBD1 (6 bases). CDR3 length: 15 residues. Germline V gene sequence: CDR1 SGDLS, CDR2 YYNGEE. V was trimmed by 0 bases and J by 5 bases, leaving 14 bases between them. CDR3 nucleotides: TGTGCCAGCAGCGTAGATCAGGGGCAATGGACTGAAGCTTTCTTT. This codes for CASSVDQGQWTEAFF. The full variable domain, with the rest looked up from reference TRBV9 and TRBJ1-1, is DSGVTQTPKHLITATGQRVTLRCSPRSGDLSVYWYQQSLDQGLQFLIQYYNGEERAKGNILERFSAQQFPDLHSELNLSSLELGDSALYFCASSVDQGQWTEAFFGQGTRLTVV.

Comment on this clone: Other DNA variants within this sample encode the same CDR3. The CDR3 reads CASSLAGGNTEAFF. Here the CDR3 DNA reads TGTGCCAGCAGCTTAGCCGGGGGGAACACTGAAGCTTTCTTT. The V gene is TRBV7-9, the J gene TRBJ1-1, with D tentatively TRBD1 (5 bases). CDR1 and CDR2 (germline): SEHNR, FQNEAQ (reference sequence). This CDR3 is 14 amino acids long. V dropped 0 bases and J dropped 1 base, with 6 bases sitting between them.

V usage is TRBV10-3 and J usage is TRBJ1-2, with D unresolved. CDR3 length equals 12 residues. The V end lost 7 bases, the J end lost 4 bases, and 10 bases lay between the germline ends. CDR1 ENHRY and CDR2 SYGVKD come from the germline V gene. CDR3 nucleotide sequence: TGTGCCATCACCCCAGGCAGCTATGGCTACACCTTC. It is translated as CAITPGSYGYTF.